One and the same sample provided the 15 T cell receptor beta chains below, sequenced in a study of PD-L1 blockade in urothelial cancer. Indicated time point: peripheral blood 6 weeks after treatment start. Using immunoSEQ multiplex PCR, the repertoire was profiled, and TCRdb retains in-frame clones only, with some absent. Seen here are 29,000 or so clones, under 90% observed once, and the top ten hold approximately 3%. The sample consisted of PBMCs, taken around atezolizumab (anti-PD-L1) treatment. These receptors were collected from a man in his 70s with urothelial cancer.

The rearrangement links TRBV6-6 to TRBJ2-1; D not resolved. Germline values: CDR1 MNHNY, CDR2 SVGAGI (reference sequence). The CDR3 covers 13 residues. With 5 bases removed from V and 8 bases from J, the gap between germline ends came to 13 bases. The CDR3 region has the DNA TGTGCCAGCAGTCTTAGAGTTCTTGATGAGCAGTTCTTC. Translating it yields CASSLRVLDEQFF.

The CDR3, as DNA: TGTGCCAGCACCCTAGAAGACAGGGGGCGCAATGGCTACACCTTC. Protein product: CASTLEDRGRNGYTF. This chain links TRBV7-2 with TRBJ1-2; TRBD1 aligns across 10 bases. The CDR3 totals 15 residues. Germline V lookup: CDR1 SGHTA, CDR2 FQGNSA. V trimming: 7 bases; J trimming: 6 bases; junction bases outside the gene matches: 11. The whole variable domain, remainder taken from reference TRBV7-2 and TRBJ1-2, is GAGVSQSPSNKVTEKGKDVELRCDPISGHTALYWYRQSLGQGLEFLIYFQGNSAPDKSGLPSDRFSAERTGGSVSTLTIQRTQQEDSAVYLCASTLEDRGRNGYTFGSGTRLTVV.

The chain carries TRBV7-9 and TRBJ2-3, with 11 bases aligning to TRBD2. The germline CDR1 and CDR2 sequences are SEHNR and FQNEAQ (reference sequence). The CDR3 is 15 residues long. With V trimmed by 3 bases and J by 3 bases, 2 bases remained unmatched. CDR3 in DNA: TGTGCCAGCAGCTTTACTAGCGGGAGAACAGATACGCAGTATTTT. Amino acid sequence: CASSFTSGRTDTQYF.

The chain links TRBV19 to TRBJ2-5; no reliable D call. The CDR3 length is 14 residues. The germline V and J ends were trimmed by 5 bases and 1 base, with 11 bases remaining between them. Germline-derived CDR1 and CDR2 are LNHDA and SQIVND (reference sequence). CDR3: CASSVSPLQETQYF. CDR3 DNA: TGTGCCAGTAGTGTTAGTCCTCTCCAAGAGACCCAGTACTTC.

This rearrangement joins TRBV4-3 to TRBJ2-7, with 7 bases matching TRBD1. The V gene's germline CDR1 is LGHNA and CDR2 YSLEER. V lost 0 bases to trimming and J lost 3 bases; unmatched junction nucleotides: 5. The CDR3 sequence is 15 residues long. The CDR3 reads CASSQDSRGIYEQYF. The CDR3 DNA reads as TGCGCCAGCAGCCAAGATAGCAGGGGGATCTACGAGCAGTACTTC.

The chain is built from TRBV7-9 and TRBJ2-5, with 7 bases aligning to TRBD1. There are 15 residues in the CDR3. Trimming removed 1 base from V and 6 bases from J; junction bases left unmatched: 8. Germline V gene sequence: CDR1 SEHNR, CDR2 FQNEAQ (reference sequence). CDR3 in DNA: TGTGCCAGCAGCTTAGAGGGGGCAAGGGGGAAGACCCAGTACTTC. Residues: CASSLEGARGKTQYF.

The chain links TRBV4-1 to TRBJ1-5, with 7 bases matching TRBD1. The CDR3 has 16 amino acids. The V gene's germline CDR1 is MGHRA and CDR2 YSYEKL. Trimming cost V 0 bases and J 8 bases; bases outside gene matches: 10. CDR3 DNA sequence: TGCGCCAGCAGCCAAGATCTGGACAGGAGGCCGGAGCCCCAGCATTTT. The encoded protein is CASSQDLDRRPEPQHF.

This chain links TRBV5-1 with TRBJ1-3, with 7 bases identical to TRBD1. V lost 3 bases to trimming and J lost 4 bases; unmatched junction nucleotides: 7. The CDR3 is 15 amino acids. CDR1 SGHRS and CDR2 YFSETQ come from the germline V gene. The CDR3 nucleotides are TGCGCCAGCAGCTCTATACAGGGGCAAGGAAACACCATATATTTT. Translation: CASSSIQGQGNTIYF. Using reference TRBV5-1 and TRBJ1-3 for the parts outside the CDR3, the full variable domain is KAGVTQTPRYLIKTRGQQVTLSCSPISGHRSVSWYQQTPGQGLQFLFEYFSETQRNKGNFPGRFSGRQFSNSRSEMNVSTLELGDSALYLCASSSIQGQGNTIYFGEGSWLTVV.

The chain combines TRBV7-2 with TRBJ2-7; 11 positions agree with TRBD2. CDR3 length equals 14 residues. Trimming at V came to 5 bases and at J to 3 bases, leaving 3 bases not matched to a gene. Germline CDR1 SGHTA, CDR2 FQGNSA. The CDR3 coding sequence is TGTGCCAGCAGCCCCACTAGCGGGAGCTACGAGCAGTACTTC. It specifies CASSPTSGSYEQYF.

The chain has TRBV2 and TRBJ2-7; maybe TRBD1 (5 bases). V lost 3 bases to trimming and J lost 3 bases, with 24 bases between them. Germline CDR1 reads SNHLY; CDR2 reads FYNNEI. The CDR3 has 18 residues. CDR3 sequence reads: CASSDGASGRIPFYEQYF. The DNA of the CDR3 is TGTGCCAGCAGTGATGGAGCGTCAGGGCGTATTCCTTTCTACGAGCAGTACTTC.

The chain employs TRBV6-5 and TRBJ2-2; TRBD1 matches 7 bases. The CDR3 contains 14 residues. Trimming cost V 6 bases and J 5 bases; bases outside gene matches: 6. CDR1 is MNHEY and CDR2 is SVGAGI in the germline V gene. The CDR3 DNA reads as TGTGCCAGCAGGAAGGACAGGTGGACCGGGGAGCTGTTTTTT. This translates into CASRKDRWTGELFF.

The chain combines TRBV6-1 with TRBJ2-3, with D perhaps TRBD2 (6 bases). With 4 bases removed from V and 8 bases from J, the gap between germline ends came to 10 bases. Germline CDR1 reads MNHNS; CDR2 reads SASEGT. CDR3 length: 12 residues. The CDR3: CASSGGVGTQYF. CDR3 DNA: TGTGCCAGCAGTGGGGGGGTGGGTACGCAGTATTTT.

The rearrangement uses TRBV5-8 and TRBJ2-7; weak D call: TRBD1 (6 bases). Trimming stripped 0 bases from V and 4 bases from J, with 11 bases between. Germline values: CDR1 SGHTS, CDR2 YDEGEE. This CDR3 spans 14 amino acids. CDR3 in amino acids: CASSLAGRGYEQYF. As DNA, the CDR3 is TGTGCCAGCAGCTTGGCGGGCAGGGGATACGAGCAGTACTTC.

The V call is TRBV29-1, the J call TRBJ2-1, with D maybe TRBD2 (7 bases). V was cut by 7 bases and J by 7 bases, with 17 bases left in between. Germline V gene sequence: CDR1 SQVTM, CDR2 ANQGSEA. CDR3 length equals 13 residues. In DNA, the CDR3 is TGCAGCGGCGAGGGGGGGTTATCGAATGAGCAGTTCTTC. Its protein product is CSGEGGLSNEQFF.

This chain connects TRBV5-6 to TRBJ1-3; D is uncertain. V was pared by 2 bases and J by 0 bases, with 9 bases between. The CDR3 spans 15 residues. From germline, CDR1 is SGHDT and CDR2 YYEEEE. CDR3 loop: CASSLSAISGNTIYF. In DNA, the CDR3 is TGTGCCAGCAGCTTATCAGCGATCTCTGGAAACACCATATATTTT.